These 21 T cell receptor beta chains were all obtained from the same sample, sequenced in a study of shared clonotypes between healthy human individuals. CD45RO-negative CD8 cells positively selected for CCR7 made up the naive population, which excluded terminally differentiated effector memory CD45RA+ cells. Produced via immunoSEQ multiplex PCR; TCRdb's table is partial and in-frame only. This sample has a few hundred thousand clones, with less than 97% found just once. Specimen: naive CD8+ T cells sorted from blood. The receptors stem from a woman aged 30 to 39 in good health.

The chain joins TRBV2 to TRBJ1-5; 9 bases align to TRBD1. CDR3 length: 15 amino acids. Germline V gives CDR1 SNHLY, CDR2 FYNNEI. J gave up 4 bases and V 1 base, and 2 bases lay outside the gene matches. CDR3 DNA: TGTGCCAGCAGTGAAGTTGACAGGGGGAATCAGCCCCAGCATTTT. It codes for CASSEVDRGNQPQHF.

This clone appeared once. The V and J genes are TRBV27 and TRBJ2-3, with TRBD2 matching 7 bases. The CDR3 has 16 amino acids. CDR1 MNHEY and CDR2 SMNVEV come from the germline V gene (reference sequence). With V trimmed by 7 bases and J by 2 bases, 12 bases remained unmatched. This CDR3 is CASKMTGTTITDTQYF. As DNA, the CDR3 is TGTGCCAGCAAAATGACCGGGACTACGATCACAGATACGCAGTATTTT.

The chain recombines TRBV29-1 with TRBJ2-2; the match to TRBD2 covers 7 bases. The CDR3 length is 15 residues. The J segment lost 1 base and the V segment lost 5 bases, leaving 7 bases of the junction unmatched. Per germline, CDR1 SQVTM and CDR2 ANQGSEA. The CDR3: CSVCLAEENTGELFF. In nucleotides, the CDR3 is TGCAGCGTTTGTCTAGCGGAGGAGAACACCGGGGAGCTGTTTTTT.

The chain combines TRBV9 with TRBJ1-2; D is unresolved. Germline CDR1 reads SGDLS; CDR2 reads YYNGEE. V lost 0 bases, J lost 7 bases, and 10 bases lay in between. The CDR3 is 13 amino acids. CDR3 in amino acids: CASSVGPGSGYTF. The CDR3, as DNA: TGTGCCAGCAGCGTAGGGCCTGGCAGTGGCTACACCTTC.

The chain links TRBV5-6 to TRBJ1-5; D unresolved. V was shortened by 5 bases and J by 3 bases, with 9 bases between the two germline ends. CDR3 length equals 13 residues. Germline lookup yields CDR1 SGHDT and CDR2 YYEEEE. The CDR3 spells CASSAGFNQPQHF. The CDR3 DNA reads TGTGCCAGCAGTGCGGGGTTCAATCAGCCCCAGCATTTT.

The V call is TRBV30, the J call TRBJ2-5, with D maybe TRBD2 (6 bases). CDR1 GTSNPN and CDR2 SVGIG come from the germline V gene (reference sequence). Trimming removed 3 bases from V and 2 bases from J, with 16 bases in between. This CDR3 spans 15 amino acids. CDR3 region: CAWRVGLRLQETQYF. In DNA, the CDR3 is TGTGCCTGGAGAGTGGGACTTCGCCTACAAGAGACCCAGTACTTC.

The chain recombines TRBV28 with TRBJ2-1, with D maybe TRBD2 (5 bases). Per germline, CDR1 MDHEN and CDR2 SYDVKM. Between the trimmed V and J ends, which lost 2 bases and 0 bases, there was a span of 11 bases. This CDR3 has 16 residues. CDR3 loop: CASSLTVASSYNEQFF. The CDR3, as DNA: TGTGCCAGCAGTTTAACAGTAGCGAGCTCCTACAATGAGCAGTTCTTC. Supplemented by reference TRBV28 and TRBJ2-1, the full variable domain reads DVKVTQSSRYLVKRTGEKVFLECVQDMDHENMFWYRQDPGLGLRLIYFSYDVKMKEKGDIPEGYSVSREKKERFSLILESASTNQTSMYLCASSLTVASSYNEQFFGPGTRLTVL.

The chain joins TRBV7-6 to TRBJ1-2; D call uncertain. The CDR3 is 18 residues long. The V gene lost 3 bases and the J gene lost 6 bases, with 26 bases spanning the gap. Germline CDR1 is SGHVS and CDR2 is FNYEAQ. The CDR3 region is CASSFLDGTLSGINGYTF. Here the CDR3 DNA reads TGTGCCAGCAGCTTCCTGGACGGAACACTCTCCGGGATTAATGGCTACACCTTC.

On this clone: In the same sample, other DNA sequences code for this CDR3. V and J are TRBV13 and TRBJ2-5, with 7 bases lining up with TRBD2. Germline V gene data show CDR1 as PRHDT and CDR2 as FYEKMQ (reference sequence). V dropped 1 base and J dropped 4; count of bases not matched to a gene: 0. This CDR3 has 13 residues. The CDR3 DNA is TGTGCCAGCAGCTTAGCGGGGGGAGAGACCCAGTACTTC. Amino acid sequence: CASSLAGGETQYF.

V is TRBV4-1 and J is TRBJ2-7; D ambiguous. The CDR3 contains 15 residues. Trimming cost V 1 base and J 3 bases, with 13 bases left between them. Germline V gene sequence: CDR1 MGHRA, CDR2 YSYEKL. DNA of the CDR3: TGCGCCAGCAGCCAAGGGAAGAGCGACCTCTACGAGCAGTACTTC. It codes for CASSQGKSDLYEQYF.

This chain joins TRBV21-1 and TRBJ2-7; the D call of TRBD2 is as the table states it, not checked on the DNA. TRBV21-1 is classified as a pseudogene. The CDR3 loop spans 17 amino acids. The DNA of the CDR3 is TGTGCCAGCAGCGAGGTCGGTAGCTTGTCCCACGTCCACGAGCAGTACTTC. It encodes CASSEVGSLSHVHEQYF.

The chain recombines TRBV5-5 with TRBJ1-1; tentatively, D is TRBD1 (5 bases). The CDR3 sequence is 15 residues long. Between the trimmed V and J ends, which lost 0 bases and 7 bases, there was a span of 16 bases. Germline V CDR1 and CDR2: SGHKS, YYEKEE (reference sequence). CDR3 amino acids: CASSLVSQGSVEAFF. The CDR3 DNA sequence: TGTGCCAGCAGCTTGGTTTCCCAGGGATCGGTTGAAGCTTTCTTT.

The chain links TRBV4-1 to TRBJ2-5, with D perhaps TRBD1 or TRBD2 (6 bases each). The CDR3 length is 16 residues. Germline V gene sequence: CDR1 MGHRA, CDR2 YSYEKL. V lost 1 base and J 5 bases, leaving 17 bases between the germline ends. CDR3 coding DNA: TGCGCCAGCAGCCAAGTTGCCGGAGGGGGGAGGGAGACCCAGTACTTC. This encodes CASSQVAGGGRETQYF.

The chain uses TRBV4-1 and TRBJ1-5, with D possibly TRBD1 on 6 matching bases. Germline V lookup: CDR1 MGHRA, CDR2 YSYEKL. V was trimmed by 0 bases and J by 4 bases, leaving 16 bases between them. This CDR3 spans 17 amino acids. CDR3 region: CASSQDGGPLNNQPQHF. The DNA for the CDR3 is TGCGCCAGCAGCCAAGACGGGGGGCCGCTAAATAATCAGCCCCAGCATTTT.

The chain couples TRBV6-5 to TRBJ1-2; D is perhaps TRBD1 (6 bases). CDR1 MNHEY and CDR2 SVGAGI come from the germline V gene. Trimming removed 6 bases at V and 5 bases at J, with 16 bases between. The CDR3 length is 14 residues. The CDR3 here is CASSQGGPTYGYTF. Here the CDR3 DNA reads TGTGCCAGCAGCCAAGGGGGGCCAACATATGGCTACACCTTC.

The V gene is TRBV2, the J gene TRBJ2-7; D might be TRBD1 (5 bases). V gave up 8 bases and J gave up 0 bases, with 11 bases separating them. The CDR3 covers 13 residues. Germline values: CDR1 SNHLY, CDR2 FYNNEI. CDR3 coding DNA: TGTGCCAGCTCAGGGCAGAGCTCCTACGAGCAGTACTTC. Its translation is CASSGQSSYEQYF.

This chain links TRBV5-6 with TRBJ1-2; D is possibly TRBD1 (5 bases). Germline assignment: CDR1 SGHDT and CDR2 YYEEEE. The CDR3 runs to 14 residues. V was pared by 5 bases and J by 7 bases, with 18 bases between. CDR3 bases: TGTGCCAGCAGGTCAGAAACAGGCTTGCGTGGCTACACCTTC. Protein product: CASRSETGLRGYTF.

The gene calls are TRBV28 and TRBJ2-7; perhaps TRBD1 as D (5 bases). This CDR3 has 14 amino acids. The germline CDR1 and CDR2 sequences are MDHEN and SYDVKM. V was clipped by 5 bases and J by 6 bases, with 17 bases between them. This CDR3 is CASSPPQDSGEQYF. The CDR3 nucleotides are TGTGCCAGCAGTCCTCCACAGGATTCGGGCGAGCAGTACTTC. Using reference TRBV28 and TRBJ2-7 for the parts outside the CDR3, the full variable domain is DVKVTQSSRYLVKRTGEKVFLECVQDMDHENMFWYRQDPGLGLRLIYFSYDVKMKEKGDIPEGYSVSREKKERFSLILESASTNQTSMYLCASSPPQDSGEQYFGPGTRLTVT.

J is TRBJ2-2 and V is TRBV27; D unclear. This CDR3 region has 14 residues. Germline assignment: CDR1 MNHEY and CDR2 SMNVEV (reference sequence). The V end was cut by 2 bases, the J end by 4 bases, with 8 bases between. CDR3 bases: TGTGCCAGCAGTTTAGGGATGGGCACCGGGGAGCTGTTTTTT. Its protein product is CASSLGMGTGELFF.

A note on this clone: Within the sample, other DNA sequences also encode this same CDR3. V is TRBV6-5 and J is TRBJ2-7, with D perhaps being TRBD1 or TRBD2 (5 bases each). This CDR3 spans 13 amino acids. Germline CDR1 is MNHEY and CDR2 is SVGAGI. V shed 5 bases and J shed 3 bases, with 11 bases lying between them. CDR3 amino acids: CASSTGTGYEQYF. CDR3 nucleotides: TGTGCCAGCAGTACGGGGACCGGCTACGAGCAGTACTTC.

The V and J genes are TRBV7-9 and TRBJ2-1; TRBD2 is a possible D gene (6 bases). Germline CDR1 is SEHNR and CDR2 is FQNEAQ (reference sequence). Trimming left V 5 bases short and J 8 bases short, with 13 bases between. The CDR3 totals 13 residues. The CDR3, as DNA: TGTGCCAGCAGCCCGGACTACTTGGATGAGCAGTTCTTC. It translates to CASSPDYLDEQFF.